This T cell receptor (beta chain) was found in a study of Ad26.COV2.S vaccination and SARS-CoV-2 variants. Study background: Donor was one of the participants in the Ad26.COV2.S arm of the COV1001 trial. Participants got Ad26.COV2.S intramuscularly, once or twice 56 days apart. Study-wide results and caveats: Comparability of non-spike TCR breadth was observed across vaccine and placebo recipients.

Treatment specified: around 19 received Ad26.COV2.S at low or high dose, single or two shots; about 5 received placebo; per-sample allocation not given. The study sampled participants on day 63 after the first vaccine or placebo injection. Turning to this clone: Its specificity is not known.

TCRdb's table, derived via immunoSEQ multiplex PCR, lists solely in-frame clones and lacks some. Here the sample spans fewer than 400,000 clones, around 89% being singletons. From germline, CDR1 is SGHNT and CDR2 YENEEA. This CDR3 has 14 amino acids. Trimming cost V 6 bases and J 2 bases; bases outside gene matches: 6. The chain combines TRBV11-3 with TRBJ1-1, with TRBD1 identical over 7 bases. Sequenced here: peripheral blood, sampled in a trial of Ad26.COV2.S vaccine versus placebo. This TCR derives from a person between 18 and 65 years old who received the Ad26.COV2.S COVID-19 vaccine or a placebo. The CDR3 protein is CASRLQGINTEAFF. DNA of the CDR3: TGTGCCAGCAGATTACAGGGGATTAACACTGAAGCTTTCTTT.